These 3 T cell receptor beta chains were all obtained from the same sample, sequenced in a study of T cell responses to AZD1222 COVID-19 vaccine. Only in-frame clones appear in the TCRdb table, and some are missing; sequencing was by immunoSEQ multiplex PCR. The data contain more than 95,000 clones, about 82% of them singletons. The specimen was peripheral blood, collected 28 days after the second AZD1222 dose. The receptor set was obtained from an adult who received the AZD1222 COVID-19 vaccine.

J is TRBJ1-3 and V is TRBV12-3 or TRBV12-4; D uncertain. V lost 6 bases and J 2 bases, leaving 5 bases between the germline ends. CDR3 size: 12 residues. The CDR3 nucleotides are TGTGCCAGCAGGGAGCCTGGAAACACCATATATTTT. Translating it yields CASREPGNTIYF.

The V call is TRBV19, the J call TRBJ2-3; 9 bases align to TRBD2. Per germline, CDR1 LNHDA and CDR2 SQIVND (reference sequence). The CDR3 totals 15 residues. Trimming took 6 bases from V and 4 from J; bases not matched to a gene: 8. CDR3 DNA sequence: TGTGCCAGTAGATTTAGCGGGAGAGCGGCAGATACGCAGTATTTT. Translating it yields CASRFSGRAADTQYF.

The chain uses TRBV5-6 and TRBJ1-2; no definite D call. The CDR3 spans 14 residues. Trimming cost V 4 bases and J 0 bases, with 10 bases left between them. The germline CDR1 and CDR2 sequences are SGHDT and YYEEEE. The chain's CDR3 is CASSLRTANYGYTF. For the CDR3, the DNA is TGTGCCAGCAGCCTACGGACGGCTAACTATGGCTACACCTTC.